These 19 T cell receptor beta chains were all obtained from the same sample, sequenced in a study of shared clonotypes between healthy human individuals. Assay used: immunoSEQ multiplex PCR; TCRdb lists only in-frame clones, some missing. The sample carries more than 1.2 million clones, 98% to 99% recorded once. Sequenced material: naive CD4+ T cells sorted from blood. The subset denotes: CD45RA+ positively selected. Every receptor here comes from a man aged 30 to 39 in good health.

The chain has TRBV5-4 and TRBJ2-1, with 7 bases lining up with TRBD2. Trimming took 4 bases from V and 7 from J; bases not matched to a gene: 5. The CDR3 extends over 13 amino acids. From germline, CDR1 is SGHNT and CDR2 YYREEE (reference sequence). The CDR3 nucleotides are TGTGCCAGCAGCCGAAAGCGGGAAAATGAGCAGTTCTTC. Protein sequence: CASSRKRENEQFF.

V and J are TRBV10-3 and TRBJ2-7, with 7 bases that match TRBD1. V was pared by 3 bases and J by 2 bases, with 7 bases of the junction left unmatched. CDR1 is ENHRY and CDR2 is SYGVKD in the germline V gene. The CDR3 spans 15 residues. In nucleotides, the CDR3 is TGTGCCATCAGTGACCCCGGGACAGTTGCCTACGAGCAGTACTTC. Its protein is CAISDPGTVAYEQYF.

The V and J genes are TRBV28 and TRBJ2-3; tentatively, D is TRBD1 (5 bases). Germline V gives CDR1 MDHEN, CDR2 SYDVKM. Trimming removed 7 bases from V and 1 base from J, with 15 bases in between. The CDR3 totals 15 residues. DNA of the CDR3: TGTGCCAGCACCCTCCAGGGCCCGGGCACAGATACGCAGTATTTT. Protein: CASTLQGPGTDTQYF.

The J gene is TRBJ1-1, the V gene TRBV28; D ambiguous. Germline V gives CDR1 MDHEN, CDR2 SYDVKM. The CDR3 loop spans 13 amino acids. Trimming shortened V by 5 bases and J by 4 bases, and 11 bases separated the two germline ends. DNA for the CDR3: TGTGCCAGCAGTGTCAAGCGGGGCACTGAAGCTTTCTTT. This translates into CASSVKRGTEAFF.

The chain recombines TRBV28 with TRBJ2-7, with D possibly being TRBD2 (6 bases). CDR1 and CDR2 (germline): MDHEN, SYDVKM. The CDR3 consists of 15 residues. V was trimmed by 5 bases and J by 3 bases, leaving 17 bases between them. The CDR3 DNA follows: TGTGCCAGCAGTCAAGTTAGCGGACTGATCTACGAGCAGTACTTC. As protein: CASSQVSGLIYEQYF.

This clone was picked up one time. This chain uses TRBV7-2 with TRBJ2-1; TRBD2 agrees at 9 bases. The CDR3 covers 15 residues. Losses at the gene ends were 6 bases for V and 2 bases for J; bases not matched to a gene: 5. CDR1 is SGHTA, CDR2 FQGNSA, per germline. The DNA of the CDR3 is TGTGCCAGCAGGAACAGACTAGCGGCCTACAATGAGCAGTTCTTC. Translation gives CASRNRLAAYNEQFF. The whole variable domain, remainder taken from reference TRBV7-2 and TRBJ2-1, is GAGVSQSPSNKVTEKGKDVELRCDPISGHTALYWYRQSLGQGLEFLIYFQGNSAPDKSGLPSDRFSAERTGGSVSTLTIQRTQQEDSAVYLCASRNRLAAYNEQFFGPGTRLTVL.

V is TRBV6-5 and J is TRBJ2-5; D ambiguous. The germline V gene encodes CDR1 MNHEY and CDR2 SVGAGI. The CDR3 is 15 residues long. V lost 2 bases and J lost 5, with 15 bases in between. The CDR3 protein is CASSYLGRDGETQYF. The CDR3 coding sequence is TGTGCCAGCAGTTACCTTGGCAGAGATGGTGAGACCCAGTACTTC.

This chain links TRBV5-1 with TRBJ2-7, with 9 bases aligning to TRBD1. Per germline, CDR1 SGHRS and CDR2 YFSETQ. The CDR3 consists of 16 residues. Trimming removed 5 bases from V and 5 bases from J; junction bases left unmatched: 14. The DNA of the CDR3 is TGCGCCAGCAGTCCAAAGGGACAGGGCTTTTTCGACGAGCAGTACTTC. This codes for CASSPKGQGFFDEQYF.

This clone has a single count. The chain has TRBV27 and TRBJ1-5; D perhaps matches TRBD1 (5 bases). Germline CDR1 reads MNHEY; CDR2 reads SMNVEV (reference sequence). CDR3 length equals 16 residues. Trimming removed 6 bases at V and 0 bases at J, with 15 bases between. This CDR3 reads CASSPGLGTSNQPQHF. CDR3 nucleotide sequence: TGTGCCAGCAGCCCGGGACTGGGGACTAGCAATCAGCCCCAGCATTTT.

The chain recombines TRBV9 with TRBJ2-1, with 12 positions matching TRBD2. Germline trimming cut 4 bases from V and 3 bases from J; bases unmatched to any gene: 8. This CDR3 contains 17 residues. Germline CDR1 is SGDLS and CDR2 is YYNGEE. The DNA of the CDR3 is TGTGCCAGCAGCCCGACTAGCGGGAGAGGCAGCTACAATGAGCAGTTCTTC. Protein: CASSPTSGRGSYNEQFF.

The chain couples TRBV5-1 to TRBJ2-2, with 10 bases that match TRBD1. The germline V gene has CDR1 SGHRS and CDR2 YFSETQ. The CDR3 runs to 16 residues. The V and J ends lost 0 bases and 6 bases, in that order; junction bases with no gene match: 5. The CDR3 protein is CASSLAGTGVPGELFF. The CDR3 coding sequence is TGCGCCAGCAGCTTGGCCGGGACAGGGGTTCCCGGGGAGCTGTTTTTT.

This rearrangement joins TRBV6-6 to TRBJ2-7; 8 positions agree with TRBD2. The junction had 10 bases not matched to a gene; V was cut back by 2 bases and J by 4 bases. Germline loops: CDR1 MNHNY, CDR2 SVGAGI (reference sequence). The CDR3 length is 16 residues. The CDR3, as DNA: TGTGCCAGCAGTTACAAGGTCAGCGGGAGCTATTACGAGCAGTACTTC. Protein product: CASSYKVSGSYYEQYF.

The gene calls are TRBV9 and TRBJ2-7, with 9 bases aligning to TRBD2. The CDR3 is 16 residues long. Germline V gene lookup returns CDR1 SGDLS and CDR2 YYNGEE. V gave up 0 bases and J gave up 6 bases; unmatched junction bases: 10. The CDR3 DNA follows: TGTGCCAGCAGCGTAGCTTCCGCGGGAGGGATGGTCGAGCAGTACTTC. Amino acid sequence: CASSVASAGGMVEQYF.

V gene TRBV7-2 combines with J gene TRBJ2-2; 8 bases match TRBD1. The CDR3 loop spans 15 amino acids. Germline V gives CDR1 SGHTA, CDR2 FQGNSA. The V segment lost 4 bases and the J segment 3 bases; nucleotides outside the gene matches: 4. The CDR3 loop reads CASSSGTGDTGELFF. CDR3 nucleotides: TGTGCCAGCAGCTCCGGGACAGGAGACACCGGGGAGCTGTTTTTT.

The chain employs TRBV11-2 and TRBJ2-2; D is ambiguous. With 3 bases removed from V and 5 bases from J, the gap between germline ends came to 13 bases. Germline CDR1 is SGHAT and CDR2 is FQNNGV. The CDR3 runs to 15 residues. Here the CDR3 reads CASSFFLAGTGELFF. The CDR3, as DNA: TGTGCCAGCAGCTTCTTTTTAGCTGGAACCGGGGAGCTGTTTTTT.

This chain connects TRBV4-3 to TRBJ2-7; 9 bases match TRBD1. After removal of 4 bases from V and 2 bases from J, the junction contained 0 bases not matched to a gene. The CDR3 spans 13 residues. CDR1 is LGHNA and CDR2 is YSLEER in the germline V gene. The CDR3 DNA reads TGCGCCAGCAGCCGGGACAGGGCCTACGAGCAGTACTTC. Protein: CASSRDRAYEQYF.

The CDR3 nucleotides are TGTGCCAGCAGTTTATTACAGGGGGGACAAGAGACCCAGTACTTC. It codes for CASSLLQGGQETQYF. The V gene is TRBV28, the J gene TRBJ2-5; TRBD1 aligns across 8 bases. The ends lost 1 base at V and 2 bases at J; junction bases unmatched: 3. This CDR3 has 15 residues. Germline CDR1 and CDR2: MDHEN and SYDVKM.

The chain uses TRBV4-1 and TRBJ1-2, with D possibly being TRBD1 (6 bases). The ends were cut back, 2 bases at V and 3 bases at J, with 16 bases in the middle. This CDR3 has 16 residues. The germline CDR1 and CDR2 sequences are MGHRA and YSYEKL. CDR3 sequence reads: CASSQSGATGHYGYTF. The CDR3 bases are TGCGCCAGCAGCCAATCGGGGGCTACAGGGCACTATGGCTACACCTTC.

This clone was found once. The V and J genes are TRBV9 and TRBJ2-1; 9 positions match TRBD2. Unmatched junction bases numbered 7, after V lost 0 bases and J lost 6 bases. Germline CDR1 reads SGDLS; CDR2 reads YYNGEE. The length of the CDR3 is 16 residues. As DNA, the CDR3 is TGTGCCAGCAGCGTAGGCCCTAGCGGGATATCCAATGAGCAGTTCTTC. Protein product: CASSVGPSGISNEQFF.